These 24 T cell receptor beta chains originate from one sample sequenced in a study of cytomegalovirus exposure and HLA in healthy donors. The PCR had 60 Vbeta and 13 Jbeta primers. Using immunoSEQ multiplex PCR, the repertoire was profiled, and TCRdb retains in-frame clones only, with some absent. Among some 130,000 clones, around two thirds were seen once, and the ten largest hold approximately 2.5%. The sequenced material came from PBMCs. The receptor set was obtained from a woman aged 40-49 years in good health and CMV-seronegative.

In its sample, this clone was seen once. The V gene is TRBV5-1, the J gene TRBJ2-5; maybe TRBD2 (6 bases). The V end lost 0 bases, the J end lost 2 bases, and 14 bases lay between the germline ends. The CDR3 sequence is 16 residues long. Germline-derived CDR1 and CDR2 are SGHRS and YFSETQ. The CDR3 DNA follows: TGCGCCAGCAGCTTGGAGTCAGGGAGGCGGCAAGAGACCCAGTACTTC. It specifies CASSLESGRRQETQYF.

The chain carries TRBV5-6 and TRBJ2-7; TRBD2 matches 7 bases. J was trimmed by 6 bases and V by 0 bases; bases with no gene match: 3. The CDR3 runs to 13 residues. Per the germline V gene, CDR1 is SGHDT and CDR2 is YYEEEE. This chain's CDR3 is CASSLGGGGEQYF. The CDR3 DNA is TGTGCCAGCAGCTTGGGGGGGGGAGGCGAGCAGTACTTC. Full variable domain (rest looked up from reference TRBV5-6 and TRBJ2-7): DAGVTQSPTHLIKTRGQQVTLRCSPKSGHDTVSWYQQALGQGPQFIFQYYEEEERQRGNFPDRFSGHQFPNYSSELNVNALLLGDSALYLCASSLGGGGEQYFGPGTRLTVT.

V gene TRBV29-1 combines with J gene TRBJ1-3, with no clear D. The CDR3 is 13 amino acids. Looked up from germline, CDR1 is SQVTM and CDR2 is ANQGSEA. The ends were cut back, 5 bases at V and 0 bases at J, with 8 bases in the middle. CDR3 amino acids: CSVWEGSGNTIYF. The CDR3 region has the DNA TGCAGCGTTTGGGAGGGCTCTGGAAACACCATATATTTT.

The genes are TRBV18 and TRBJ1-2, with D tentatively TRBD1 (5 bases). Per germline, CDR1 KGHSH and CDR2 LQKENI. V gave up 1 base and J gave up 4 bases, with 13 bases separating them. The CDR3 has 15 amino acids. The CDR3 coding sequence is TGTGCCAGCTCACCACTCGGGGGAATTACCTATGGCTACACCTTC. Translated: CASSPLGGITYGYTF.

The chain recombines TRBV19 with TRBJ1-5; D gene unclear. Germline CDR1 and CDR2: LNHDA and SQIVND (reference sequence). V shed 3 bases and J shed 3 bases, with 12 bases lying between them. The CDR3 length is 15 residues. CDR3 in DNA: TGTGCCAGTAGTATGAGTGGGGAGGCCAATCAGCCCCAGCATTTT. The encoded protein is CASSMSGEANQPQHF.

The rearrangement joins TRBV28 to TRBJ2-7, with 7 bases matching TRBD2. Germline V lookup: CDR1 MDHEN, CDR2 SYDVKM. The CDR3 spans 15 residues. J was trimmed by 6 bases and V by 7 bases; bases with no gene match: 15. In nucleotides, the CDR3 is TGTGCCAGCACTACTAGGGGCGGGGGAACAGCCGAGCAGTACTTC. It is translated as CASTTRGGGTAEQYF.

This clone was observed once. The chain uses TRBV5-1 and TRBJ1-1, with 10 bases that match TRBD1. CDR3 length: 16 amino acids. J gave up 0 bases and V 0 bases, and 2 bases lay outside the gene matches. Germline-derived CDR1 and CDR2 are SGHRS and YFSETQ. CDR3 sequence reads: CASSLGQGAVNTEAFF. CDR3 DNA: TGCGCCAGCAGCTTGGGACAGGGGGCGGTGAACACTGAAGCTTTCTTT.

The chain couples TRBV10-3 to TRBJ1-1, with a weak D call TRBD1 (5 bases). Germline V gene lookup returns CDR1 ENHRY and CDR2 SYGVKD. This CDR3 is built from 14 residues. The V end was cut by 2 bases, the J end by 4 bases, with 11 bases between. CDR3 nucleotides: TGTGCCATCAGTGAGGGACGGAGGGGCACTGAAGCTTTCTTT. It encodes CAISEGRRGTEAFF.

The chain combines TRBV12-2 with TRBJ2-2; the table's D call, TRBD1, was not checked against the DNA. TRBV12-2 is described as a pseudogene. This CDR3 is built from 15 residues. The CDR3 DNA is TGTGCAAGTCGCCCCCTGGGCTTTAACACCGGGGAGCTGTTTTTT. Its protein is CASRPLGFNTGELFF.

This clone was seen a few times. This chain links TRBV9 with TRBJ1-2, with D possibly being TRBD1 (6 bases). Germline V lookup: CDR1 SGDLS, CDR2 YYNGEE. There are 13 residues in the CDR3. With 2 bases removed from V and 9 bases from J, the gap between germline ends came to 14 bases. The CDR3 spells CASSVPGQRSYTF. The CDR3 nucleotides are TGTGCCAGCAGCGTTCCCGGACAGAGGAGCTACACCTTC.

A few counts support this clone. The chain employs TRBV11-2 and TRBJ1-5, with D perhaps matching TRBD1 (6 bases). V lost 4 bases, J lost 1 base, and 11 bases lay in between. The CDR3 runs to 15 residues. Per the germline V gene, CDR1 is SGHAT and CDR2 is FQNNGV. The CDR3 is CASSWGRGSNQPQHF. CDR3 nucleotide sequence: TGTGCCAGCAGCTGGGGGAGGGGGAGCAATCAGCCCCAGCATTTT. The variable domain in full, completed from reference TRBV11-2 and TRBJ1-5, reads EAGVAQSPRYKIIEKRQSVAFWCNPISGHATLYWYQQILGQGPKLLIQFQNNGVVDDSQLPKDRFSAERLKGVDSTLKIQPAKLEDSAVYLCASSWGRGSNQPQHFGDGTRLSIL.

The genes are TRBV19 and TRBJ1-5; 7 bases line up with TRBD1. The CDR3 spans 14 residues. V lost 1 base, J lost 4 bases, and 1 base stayed unmatched. Germline CDR1 LNHDA, CDR2 SQIVND (reference sequence). In DNA form, the CDR3 reads TGTGCCAGTAGTATAGGGACAGGAAATCAGCCCCAGCATTTT. Its protein is CASSIGTGNQPQHF.

This chain connects TRBV27 to TRBJ2-7; 9 bases are shared with TRBD1. Losses at the gene ends were 2 bases for V and 4 bases for J; bases not matched to a gene: 6. The CDR3 covers 15 residues. Germline loops: CDR1 MNHEY, CDR2 SMNVEV (reference sequence). Written as DNA, the CDR3 is TGTGCCAGCAGTTTACGATCCGGGACAGGGTACGAGCAGTACTTC. This sequence encodes CASSLRSGTGYEQYF.

This chain connects TRBV7-8 to TRBJ2-3; TRBD2 might be the D (6 bases). V was shortened by 6 bases and J by 1 base, with 8 bases between the two germline ends. The germline CDR1 and CDR2 sequences are SGHVS and FQNEAQ. The CDR3 loop spans 13 amino acids. Written as DNA, the CDR3 is TGTGCCAGCAGAGGCGGGGGCACAGATACGCAGTATTTT. Its protein product is CASRGGGTDTQYF. Supplemented by reference TRBV7-8 and TRBJ2-3, the full variable domain reads GAGVSQSPRYKVAKRGQDVALRCDPISGHVSLFWYQQALGQGPEFLTYFQNEAQLDKSGLPSDRFFAERPEGSVSTLKIQRTQQEDSAVYLCASRGGGTDTQYFGPGTRLTVL.

The CDR3, as DNA: TGTGCCACCAGCAGAGGATTGGACAGTCGAGACCCCGGGGAGCTGTTTTTT. Residues: CATSRGLDSRDPGELFF. The V gene is TRBV15, the J gene TRBJ2-2; the D gene is possibly TRBD1 (6 bases). The CDR3 contains 17 residues. Germline CDR1 is LNHNV and CDR2 is YYDKDF (reference sequence). Trimming removed 1 base from V and 6 bases from J, with 18 bases in between.

The chain combines TRBV6-5 with TRBJ1-1; no definite D call. The CDR3 runs to 14 residues. Trimming pared 2 bases from V and 4 bases from J, leaving 11 bases between. Per germline, CDR1 MNHEY and CDR2 SVGAGI. Here the CDR3 reads CASSYESRSTEAFF. DNA for the CDR3: TGTGCCAGCAGTTACGAATCAAGGAGCACTGAAGCTTTCTTT.

The chain combines TRBV28 with TRBJ1-5; 8 positions agree with TRBD1. J was trimmed by 7 bases and V by 7 bases; bases with no gene match: 6. The CDR3 loop spans 13 amino acids. Germline V gives CDR1 MDHEN, CDR2 SYDVKM. The CDR3 sequence: CASTQGAGQPQHF. The CDR3 nucleotides read TGTGCCAGCACCCAGGGGGCGGGACAGCCCCAGCATTTT.

CDR3 sequence (DNA): TGCGCCAGCACTCCCCAAGCGGGGCCCCGCACAGATACGCAGTATTTT. Translation: CASTPQAGPRTDTQYF. The chain carries TRBV5-1 and TRBJ2-3; 7 positions agree with TRBD2. CDR1 is SGHRS and CDR2 is YFSETQ in the germline V gene. The CDR3 extends over 16 amino acids. The V and J ends lost 6 bases and 1 base, in that order; junction bases with no gene match: 11.

This clone came up a few times. The gene calls are TRBV5-1 and TRBJ1-1; TRBD1 matches 9 bases. The CDR3 contains 14 residues. Germline CDR1 reads SGHRS; CDR2 reads YFSETQ. V shed 0 bases and J 7 bases; nucleotides not matched to a gene: 4. CDR3 region: CASSLEGDRDEAFF. CDR3 bases: TGCGCCAGCAGCTTGGAGGGGGACAGGGATGAAGCTTTCTTT.

About this clone: At the DNA level, this CDR3 is encoded by other sequences in the same sample as well. The rearrangement joins TRBV7-9 to TRBJ2-3; 13 bases align to TRBD2. Germline V CDR1 and CDR2: SEHNR, FQNEAQ (reference sequence). The CDR3 spans 14 residues. V dropped 6 bases and J dropped 10; count of bases not matched to a gene: 7. The CDR3 region has the DNA TGTGCCAGCAGTTCTCGGACTAGCGGGGGTCCGCAGTATTTT. Translation gives CASSSRTSGGPQYF. Full variable domain (rest looked up from reference TRBV7-9 and TRBJ2-3): DTGVSQNPRHKITKRGQNVTFRCDPISEHNRLYWYRQTLGQGPEFLTYFQNEAQLEKSRLLSDRFSAERPKGSFSTLEIQRTEQGDSAMYLCASSSRTSGGPQYFGPGTRLTVL.

This clone turned up a few times. The chain employs TRBV4-1 and TRBJ1-1; maybe TRBD1 (6 bases). V was cut by 4 bases and J by 5 bases, with 14 bases left in between. The germline gives CDR1 MGHRA, CDR2 YSYEKL. The CDR3 has 14 residues. CDR3 bases: TGCGCCAGCAGCCCCCCGTATCAGGGGACTGAAGCTTTCTTT. Translating it yields CASSPPYQGTEAFF.

This clone was counted a few times. The chain couples TRBV4-3 to TRBJ2-7, with 8 bases matching TRBD1. V lost 0 bases to trimming and J lost 3 bases; unmatched junction nucleotides: 4. This CDR3 spans 15 amino acids. The germline V gene encodes CDR1 LGHNA and CDR2 YSLEER. The CDR3 protein is CASSQESGGFYEQYF. Here the CDR3 DNA reads TGCGCCAGCAGCCAAGAGTCAGGGGGCTTCTACGAGCAGTACTTC.

This chain uses TRBV7-9 with TRBJ1-5, with TRBD1 matching 7 bases. The CDR3 totals 14 residues. Unmatched junction bases numbered 0, after V lost 2 bases and J lost 2 bases. In germline, CDR1 is SEHNR, CDR2 FQNEAQ (reference sequence). The CDR3 DNA reads TGTGCCAGCAGCTTAACAGGGGGCAATCAGCCCCAGCATTTT. This codes for CASSLTGGNQPQHF.

This rearrangement joins TRBV4-1 to TRBJ1-1; TRBD1 agrees at 7 bases. The germline V gene has CDR1 MGHRA and CDR2 YSYEKL. V dropped 3 bases and J dropped 0; count of bases not matched to a gene: 7. The CDR3 runs 16 residues. CDR3 sequence reads: CASSHRSGQMNTEAFF. In DNA form, the CDR3 reads TGCGCCAGCAGCCACCGATCGGGACAGATGAACACTGAAGCTTTCTTT.